This entry lists 13 T cell receptor beta chains sequenced from one sample in a study of T cells in Graves' hyperthyroidism and ophthalmopathy. The CDR3 regions of TCR beta were amplified from RNA transcripts. Using the HTBI primer set, a first-round RT-PCR was run on the TCR CDR3. MiXCR was run by TCRdb on the multiplex PCR reads, yielding one entry per CDR3 protein. The table has 95,000 to 110,000 distinct CDR3 sequences, approximately 48% seen once; the top ten hold roughly 25%. Sequenced material: blood. These receptors originate from a man aged 35 to 55 with Graves' hyperthyroidism.

The V gene is TRBV7-2, the J gene TRBJ2-7; unclear D gene. The length of the CDR3 is 12 residues. The ends were cut back, 1 base at V and 11 bases at J, with 12 bases in the middle. CDR1 SGHTA and CDR2 FQGNSA come from the germline V gene. CDR3 sequence reads: CASSLVGQGKYF. The CDR3, as DNA: TGTGCCAGCAGCTTAGTAGGGCAAGGAAAGTACTTC.

This clonotype was recorded at least ten times. The chain couples TRBV9 to TRBJ2-1, with a possible D match to TRBD2 (5 bases). This CDR3 has 15 residues. Germline loops: CDR1 SGDLS, CDR2 YYNGEE. V was pared by 0 bases and J by 7 bases, with 14 bases between. Written as DNA, the CDR3 is TGTGCCAGCAGCGTAGCGGGGAACCCCCATAATGAGCAGTTCTTC. It translates to CASSVAGNPHNEQFF. Full variable domain (outside the CDR3, taken from reference TRBV9 and TRBJ2-1): DSGVTQTPKHLITATGQRVTLRCSPRSGDLSVYWYQQSLDQGLQFLIQYYNGEERAKGNILERFSAQQFPDLHSELNLSSLELGDSALYFCASSVAGNPHNEQFFGPGTRLTVL.

This clonotype was observed at least ten times. V usage is TRBV5-1 and J usage is TRBJ2-2; tentatively, D is TRBD1 (6 bases). From germline, CDR1 is SGHRS and CDR2 YFSETQ. The V end was cut by 5 bases, the J end by 2 bases, with 7 bases between. CDR3 size: 13 residues. CDR3 sequence reads: CASRQGNTGELFF. As DNA, the CDR3 is TGCGCCAGCAGACAGGGAAACACCGGGGAGCTGTTTTTT.

This clonotype appeared many times. V gene TRBV29-1 combines with J gene TRBJ2-2; 7 bases are a match to TRBD2. V trimming: 6 bases; J trimming: 5 bases; junction bases outside the gene matches: 3. The germline CDR1 and CDR2 sequences are SQVTM and ANQGSEA. The CDR3 totals 12 residues. CDR3 loop: CSVAGVTGELFF. CDR3 sequence (DNA): TGCAGCGTCGCGGGAGTAACCGGGGAGCTGTTTTTT.

This clonotype was observed a handful of times. A much more abundant neighbour one base away suggests this may be a read error. The rearrangement joins TRBV5-4 to TRBJ1-6, with 8 bases lining up with TRBD1. Germline-derived CDR1 and CDR2 are SGHNT and YYREEE (reference sequence). The CDR3 is 16 amino acids. This CDR3 reads CASSQDGHRGNSPPHF. CDR3 in DNA: TGCGCCAGCAGCCAAGACGGCCACAGGGGGAATTCACCCCCCCACTTT.

This clonotype has ten or more counts. This chain joins TRBV4-1 and TRBJ2-7; 7 positions match TRBD1. The V and J ends lost 5 bases and 3 bases, in that order; junction bases with no gene match: 7. Germline V gives CDR1 MGHRA, CDR2 YSYEKL. The CDR3 runs 14 residues. The CDR3 DNA sequence: TGCGCCAGCAGCACCCCGGGACAGAGCTACGAGCAGTACTTC. The encoded protein is CASSTPGQSYEQYF.

The chain joins TRBV5-4 to TRBJ1-1, with 12 bases that match TRBD1. The CDR3 has 15 residues. Germline CDR1 SGHNT, CDR2 YYREEE (reference sequence). V shed 4 bases, J shed 9 bases, and the junction held 10 bases outside the gene matches. CDR3 protein: CASSQAGGTGGKAFF. The CDR3 region has the DNA TGTGCCAGCAGCCAAGCTGGCGGGACAGGGGGCAAAGCTTTCTTT.

This clonotype was seen only a few times. The chain joins TRBV19 to TRBJ2-6; TRBD1 agrees at 12 bases. This CDR3 region has 17 residues. In germline, CDR1 is LNHDA, CDR2 SQIVND (reference sequence). Losses at the gene ends were 3 bases for V and 4 bases for J; bases not matched to a gene: 4. For the CDR3, the DNA is TGTGCCAGTAGTATGGGACAGGGGGCGTCGGGGGCCAACGTCCTGACTTTC. Translated, it gives CASSMGQGASGANVLTF. Variable domain in full (rest from reference TRBV19 and TRBJ2-6): DGGITQSPKYLFRKEGQNVTLSCEQNLNHDAMYWYRQDPGQGLRLIYYSQIVNDFQKGDIAEGYSVSREKKESFPLTVTSAQKNPTAFYLCASSMGQGASGANVLTFGAGSRLTVL.

This rearrangement joins TRBV7-2 to TRBJ1-1; D call uncertain. V shed 0 bases and J shed 7 bases, with 9 bases lying between them. The CDR3 sequence is 13 residues long. CDR1 SGHTA and CDR2 FQGNSA come from the germline V gene. CDR3 region: CASSLAEAREAFF. The CDR3 region has the DNA TGTGCCAGCAGCTTAGCGGAGGCCCGTGAAGCTTTCTTT.

In regard to this clonotype: A read error may be the cause here, since a much bigger clone is one base away. The chain couples TRBV7-9 to TRBJ1-4, with a possible D match to TRBD1 (6 bases). CDR3 size: 15 residues. From germline, CDR1 is SEHNR and CDR2 FQNEAQ (reference sequence). Here the CDR3 DNA reads TGCGCCAGCAGCCCGCACAGGGCACCTAATGAAAAACTGCTTTTT. Translating it yields CASSPHRAPNEKLLF.

This clonotype was recorded many times. The chain links TRBV5-1 to TRBJ1-1; D unresolved. The CDR3 spans 14 residues. With 1 base removed from V and 2 bases from J, the gap between germline ends came to 9 bases. The germline gives CDR1 SGHRS, CDR2 YFSETQ. CDR3 sequence: CASSLMEANTEAFF. CDR3 DNA sequence: TGCGCCAGCAGCTTGATGGAGGCTAACACTGAAGCTTTCTTT.

Many counts were recorded for this clonotype. The chain carries TRBV9 and TRBJ2-4, with 7 bases matching TRBD1. Trimming cost V 2 bases and J 0 bases; bases outside gene matches: 5. CDR1 and CDR2 from the germline V gene are SGDLS and YYNGEE. This CDR3 has 16 residues. The CDR3 here is CASSVTGDKAKNIQYF. CDR3 sequence (DNA): TGTGCCAGCAGCGTCACAGGGGATAAAGCCAAAAACATTCAGTACTTC.

The rearrangement links TRBV6-4 to TRBJ2-6; D is perhaps TRBD2 (7 bases). Trimming pared 4 bases from V and 4 bases from J, leaving 14 bases between. The germline V gene has CDR1 MRHNA and CDR2 SNTAGT. The CDR3 is made up of 16 amino acids. The CDR3 sequence is CASSAAGDTGANVLTF. CDR3 DNA: TGTGCCAGCAGTGCTGCGGGGGACACCGGGGCCAACGTCCTGACTTTC.